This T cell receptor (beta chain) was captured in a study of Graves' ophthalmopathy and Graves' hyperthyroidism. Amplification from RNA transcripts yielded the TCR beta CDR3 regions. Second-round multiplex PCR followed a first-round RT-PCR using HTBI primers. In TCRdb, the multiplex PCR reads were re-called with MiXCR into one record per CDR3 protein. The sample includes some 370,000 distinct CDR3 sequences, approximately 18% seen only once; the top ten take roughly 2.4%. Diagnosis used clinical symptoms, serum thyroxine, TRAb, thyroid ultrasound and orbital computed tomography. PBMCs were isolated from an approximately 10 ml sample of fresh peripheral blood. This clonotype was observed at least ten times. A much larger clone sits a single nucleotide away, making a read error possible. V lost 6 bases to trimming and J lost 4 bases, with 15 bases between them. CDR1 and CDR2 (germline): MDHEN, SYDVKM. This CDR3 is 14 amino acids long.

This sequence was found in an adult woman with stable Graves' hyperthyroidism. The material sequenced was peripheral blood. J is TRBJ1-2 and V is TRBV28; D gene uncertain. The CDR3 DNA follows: TGTGCCAGCAGCAGTATGAGCGGTCGCTATGGCTACACCTTC. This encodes CASSSMSGRYGYTF.